This T cell receptor beta chain was profiled in a study of T cells after yellow fever vaccination (dated by TCRdb to about 2019). Regarding the study in general: The SMART-Seq v4 Ultra Low Input RNA kit was used to prepare libraries from fractions with low cell numbers. The cohort comprised two healthy male donors, one aged 18 to 30 and one aged 30 to 40 years. Bulk PBMC replicates and cell subsets were isolated from blood drawn at multiple timepoints before and after both primary and secondary immunization. To follow T-cell clones before and after both primary and booster YFV17D yellow fever vaccination, bulk TCR alpha and beta repertoires underwent longitudinal sequencing. The full study reports these points: Only two donors were included in the study, so the extent to which the findings can be generalized is limited. Most clones expanded after primary vaccination (around 96% of CD4 and 88% of CD8) were re-detected after the booster, suggesting that broad memory maintenance occurred. Compared with the primary T-cell response, the secondary T-cell response was weaker but faster, peaking on day 5 rather than day 15. FACS-sorted repertoires could contain abundant contaminating clonotypes from the bulk population, so computational filtering was required. A small share of clonotypes occurred in both CD4 and CD8 compartments, likely arising from convergent recombination.

Concerning this clonotype itself: The target of this receptor is not known. No much larger clone exists at a distance of one base, and base qualities are not known.

The germline V gene sets CDR1 to MDHEN and CDR2 to SYDVKM. The CDR3 sequence holds 13 residues, the cysteine and valine included. The sequence is cut down to CDR3 DNA, 39 bases in frame from base 1. Deletion took 4 bases off V and 3 bases off J, with a span of 10 bases between the germline ends. This sample's treatment or condition label indicates: live attenuated yellow fever vaccine strain. PBMCs were isolated from peripheral blood using a standard Ficoll-Paque protocol. Dynabeads CD4 and CD8 positive selection kits were used to isolate CD4 and CD8 T-cell fractions. TriZol was used to extract RNA from bulk PBMCs, CD4 and CD8 fractions, and dextramer-positive and dextramer-negative fractions. These reads were obtained on an Illumina NovaSeq 6000. Synthesis of TCR cDNA relied on 5'RACE template switching, a step that introduced a universal primer site along with unique molecular identifiers. cDNA synthesis was primed from both the TCR alpha and TCR beta constant segments. Two PCR steps were used to amplify libraries, with sample barcodes and sequencing adapters being added in the second step. Sequencing of the libraries was done on either Illumina HiSeq 2500 (2x100 bp) or NovaSeq (2x150 bp). Per the authors' processing: MIGEC handled demultiplexing of reads and collapsing into UMI consensus sequences, while MiXCR performed V(D)J alignment. Vaccine-responding clonotypes were defined with edgeR using replicate PBMC samples, requiring FDR below 0.01 and a log2 fold change above 5 up to day 15. Bulk clonotypes were assigned CD4 or CD8 identity according to which sequenced CD4 or CD8 repertoire held them at higher abundance. TCRdb trimmed the raw reads at Q25, called clones with MiXCR and kept productive beta chains. Rows with one shared CDR3 protein collapse into an entry with the most common genes and DNA. The V and J calls come from TCRdb's annotation, not from the publication. The sample table lists roughly 160,000 distinct CDR3 sequences, roughly a tenth of them with a count of one. Clones ranked in the top ten supply about a third of the sample.

Sequenced material: CD8+ T cells sorted from PBMCs, taken 45 days after the yellow fever booster vaccination. The chain employs TRBV28 and TRBJ2-7; the D segment could be TRBD2, given 5 matching bases. This TCR was recovered from a man in his late teens or twenties who received the YFV17D yellow fever vaccine. The sequence in DNA is TGTGCCAGCAGTTACGGGGATTTCTACGAGCAGTACGTC. This sequence encodes CASSYGDFYEQYV.